This T cell receptor (beta chain) was sequenced in a study of graft-versus-host responses after intestinal transplantation. Trimming at V came to 1 base and at J to 4 bases, leaving 6 bases not matched to a gene. CDR1 and CDR2 (germline): SGHTA, FQGNSA. The CDR3 is 17 amino acids. Some clones are missing from TCRdb's copy, which holds only in-frame ones; the method was immunoSEQ multiplex PCR. This sample has tens of thousands of clones, with about 93% found just once. General study points: In patients with graft-donor T cell macrochimerism, allograft graft-versus-host to host-versus-graft clonal ratios were high. Present in recipient marrow, GvH clones included some that appeared first in ileum or blood.

To note about this clone: Antigen specificity is unknown.

This sequence originates from a human donor who was the organ donor for an intestinal transplant. The sample consisted of unstimulated CD8+ T cells sorted from spleen or lymph node cells, taken before transplant. This rearrangement joins TRBV7-2 to TRBJ2-1, with 11 positions matching TRBD2. The CDR3 nucleotides read TGTGCCAGCAGCTTAGTTTTCCGGACTAGCGGGTACAATGAGCAGTTCTTC. Its translation is CASSLVFRTSGYNEQFF.